This T cell receptor (beta chain) was obtained from a study of T cells in Graves' hyperthyroidism and ophthalmopathy. This CDR3 comprises 13 residues. V shed 3 bases and J 5 bases; nucleotides not matched to a gene: 5. In germline, CDR1 is DFQATT, CDR2 SNEGSKA (reference sequence). Comment on this clonotype: Antigen unknown.

General study results and limits: It was a median around 6 months before onset that the model predicted ophthalmopathy.

TCR beta CDR3 regions were amplified from RNA. First-round RT-PCR targeting the TCR CDR3 was performed with the HTBI primer set. One entry per CDR3 protein, called by TCRdb with MiXCR from the multiplex PCR reads. This sample has about 640,000 distinct CDR3 sequences, with roughly 20% found just once. The chain couples TRBV20-1 to TRBJ2-5; TRBD2 matches at 8 bases. This clonotype originated in a man younger than 45 with Graves' ophthalmopathy. The specimen was blood. CDR3 in amino acids: CSASGRGLETQYF. The CDR3, as DNA: TGCAGTGCTAGCGGGAGGGGTTTGGAGACCCAGTACTTC.